The source of this TCR beta chain is a study of cytotoxic CD8 clonotypes in ibrutinib-treated CLL. About the research overall: By median roughly 72 months, roughly 12 had progressed and about 15 stayed remitted; responses had been 2 complete and 25 or so partial.

Deep sequencing aimed at 1 in 200,000 to 1 in 1 million T cells' resolution. The protocol was immunoSEQ multiplex PCR, while the TCRdb copy is restricted to in-frame clones and leaves out a portion. The sample holds about 140,000 clones, under 95% seen once. In germline, CDR1 is SGHAT, CDR2 FQNNGV. Trimming removed 1 base from V and 3 bases from J, with 12 bases in between. CDR3 length: 15 residues. The chain recombines TRBV11-2 with TRBJ2-5, with D possibly TRBD2 on 5 matching bases. The clonotype originates from a human donor with chronic lymphocytic leukemia. The sequencing here drew on PBMCs, taken after 12 months of ibrutinib treatment. This CDR3 is CASSLVGEEKETQYF. The CDR3 bases are TGTGCCAGCAGCTTAGTCGGGGAAGAAAAAGAGACCCAGTACTTC.